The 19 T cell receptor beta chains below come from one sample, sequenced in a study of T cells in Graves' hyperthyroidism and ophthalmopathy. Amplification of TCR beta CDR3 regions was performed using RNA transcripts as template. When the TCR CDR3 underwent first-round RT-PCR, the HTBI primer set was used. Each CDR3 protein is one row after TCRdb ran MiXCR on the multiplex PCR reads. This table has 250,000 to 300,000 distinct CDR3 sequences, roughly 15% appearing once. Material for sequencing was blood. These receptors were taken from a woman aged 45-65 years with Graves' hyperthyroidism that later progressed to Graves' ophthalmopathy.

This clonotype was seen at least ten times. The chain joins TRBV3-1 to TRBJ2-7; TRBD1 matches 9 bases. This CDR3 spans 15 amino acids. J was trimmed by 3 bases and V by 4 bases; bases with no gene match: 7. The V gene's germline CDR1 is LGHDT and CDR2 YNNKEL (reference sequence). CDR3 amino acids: CASSRDRGGFYEQYF. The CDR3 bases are TGTGCCAGCAGCCGAGACAGGGGGGGATTCTACGAGCAGTACTTC.

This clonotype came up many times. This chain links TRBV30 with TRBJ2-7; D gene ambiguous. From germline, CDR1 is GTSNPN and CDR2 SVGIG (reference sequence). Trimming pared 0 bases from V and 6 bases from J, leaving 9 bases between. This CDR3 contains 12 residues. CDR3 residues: CAWSVQAREQYF. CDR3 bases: TGTGCCTGGAGTGTCCAAGCCCGCGAGCAGTACTTC.

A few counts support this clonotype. CDR3 DNA sequence: TGTGCCAGCATGGGCGGGGGGACCCAGTACTTC. Translating it yields CASMGGGTQYF. This chain uses TRBV5-5 with TRBJ2-5; 7 bases fit TRBD2. Germline-derived CDR1 and CDR2 are SGHKS and YYEKEE (reference sequence). Unmatched junction bases numbered 3, after V lost 6 bases and J lost 7 bases. This CDR3 comprises 11 residues. Full variable domain (outside the CDR3, taken from reference TRBV5-5 and TRBJ2-5): DAGVTQSPTHLIKTRGQQVTLRCSPISGHKSVSWYQQVLGQGPQFIFQYYEKEERGRGNFPDRFSARQFPNYSSELNVNALLLGDSALYLCASMGGGTQYFGPGTRLLVL.

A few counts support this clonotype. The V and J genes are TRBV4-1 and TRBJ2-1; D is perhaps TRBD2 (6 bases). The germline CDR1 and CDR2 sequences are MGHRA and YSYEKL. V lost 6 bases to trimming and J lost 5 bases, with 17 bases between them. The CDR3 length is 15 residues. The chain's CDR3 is CASSPYRRGNNEQFF. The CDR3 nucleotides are TGCGCCAGCAGTCCTTACAGGCGGGGTAACAATGAGCAGTTCTTC.

CDR3 nucleotide sequence: TGCGCCAGCAGCCAACAGCGGGAGTCAACAGATACGCAGTATTTT. Translation gives CASSQQRESTDTQYF. The V and J genes are TRBV4-1 and TRBJ2-3; 8 bases are a match to TRBD2. V dropped 2 bases and J dropped 3; count of bases not matched to a gene: 4. Germline CDR1 MGHRA, CDR2 YSYEKL. This CDR3 contains 15 residues.

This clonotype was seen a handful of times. The DNA for the CDR3 is TGTGCCAGCAGCCAAGACGCCCTAAGCGGGACCCAGCAAGCTTTCTTT. This translates into CASSQDALSGTQQAFF. This rearrangement joins TRBV14 to TRBJ1-1, with a possible D match to TRBD1 (5 bases). CDR1 and CDR2 (germline): SGHDN, FVKESK. The CDR3 extends over 16 amino acids. Between the trimmed V and J ends, which lost 0 bases and 9 bases, there was a span of 20 bases.

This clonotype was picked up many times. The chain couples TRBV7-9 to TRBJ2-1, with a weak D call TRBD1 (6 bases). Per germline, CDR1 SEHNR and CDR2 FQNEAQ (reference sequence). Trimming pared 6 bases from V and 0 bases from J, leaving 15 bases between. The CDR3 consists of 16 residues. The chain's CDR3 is CASRAGQKSSYNEQFF. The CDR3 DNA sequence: TGTGCCAGCAGGGCTGGACAGAAGAGCTCCTACAATGAGCAGTTCTTC.

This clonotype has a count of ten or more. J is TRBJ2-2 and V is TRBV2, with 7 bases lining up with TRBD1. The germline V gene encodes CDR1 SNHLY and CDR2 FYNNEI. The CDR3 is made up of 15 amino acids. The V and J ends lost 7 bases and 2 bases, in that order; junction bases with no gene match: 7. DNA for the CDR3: TGTGCCAGCACCTCGGACAGGACAAACACCGGGGAGCTGTTTTTT. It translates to CASTSDRTNTGELFF.

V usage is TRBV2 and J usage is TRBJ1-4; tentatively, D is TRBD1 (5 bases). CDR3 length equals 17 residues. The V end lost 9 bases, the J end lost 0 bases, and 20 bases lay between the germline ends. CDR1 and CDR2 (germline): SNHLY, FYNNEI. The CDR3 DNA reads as TGTGCCAGGGCTAGGCCCCCCGGGGGGGCAACTAATGAAAAACTGTTTTTT. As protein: CARARPPGGATNEKLFF.

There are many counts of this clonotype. The CDR3 DNA sequence: TGCAGCGTTGGGGTGGGGGGCCCAACTGAAGCTTTCTTT. Encoded protein: CSVGVGGPTEAFF. This chain uses TRBV29-1 with TRBJ1-1, with D tentatively TRBD1 (6 bases). Germline loops: CDR1 SQVTM, CDR2 ANQGSEA. V was shortened by 4 bases and J by 5 bases, with 14 bases between the two germline ends. The CDR3 has 13 amino acids.

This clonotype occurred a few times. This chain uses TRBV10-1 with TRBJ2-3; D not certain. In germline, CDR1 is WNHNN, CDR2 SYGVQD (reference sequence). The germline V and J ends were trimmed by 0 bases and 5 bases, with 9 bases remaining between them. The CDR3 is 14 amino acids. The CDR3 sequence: CASSESSRVDTQYF. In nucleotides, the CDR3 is TGCGCCAGCAGTGAGTCAAGTAGGGTAGATACGCAGTATTTT.

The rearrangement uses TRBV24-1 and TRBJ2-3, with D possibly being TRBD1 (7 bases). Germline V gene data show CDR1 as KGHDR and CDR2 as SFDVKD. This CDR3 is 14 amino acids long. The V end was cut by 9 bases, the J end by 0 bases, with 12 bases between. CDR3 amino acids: CATRGTVSTDTQYF. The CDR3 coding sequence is TGTGCCACCCGCGGGACAGTTAGCACAGATACGCAGTATTTT.

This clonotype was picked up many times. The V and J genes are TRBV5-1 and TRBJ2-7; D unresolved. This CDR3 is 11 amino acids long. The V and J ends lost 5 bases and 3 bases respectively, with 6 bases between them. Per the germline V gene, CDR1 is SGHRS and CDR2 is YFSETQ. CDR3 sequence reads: CASRDFYEQYF. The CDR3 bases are TGCGCCAGCAGGGATTTCTACGAGCAGTACTTC.

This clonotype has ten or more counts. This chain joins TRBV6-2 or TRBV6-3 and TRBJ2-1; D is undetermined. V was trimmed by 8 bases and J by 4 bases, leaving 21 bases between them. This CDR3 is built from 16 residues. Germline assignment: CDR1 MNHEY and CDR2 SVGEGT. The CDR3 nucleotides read TGTGCCAGCGGAAGCCCCTCGCGGATAGGGTACAATGAGCAGTTCTTC. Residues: CASGSPSRIGYNEQFF.

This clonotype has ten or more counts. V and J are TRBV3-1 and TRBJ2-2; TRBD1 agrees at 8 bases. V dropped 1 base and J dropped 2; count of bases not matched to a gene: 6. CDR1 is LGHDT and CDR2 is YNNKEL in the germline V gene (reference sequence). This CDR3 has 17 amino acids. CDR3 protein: CASSQVSQGANTGELFF. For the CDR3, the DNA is TGTGCCAGCAGCCAAGTCTCCCAGGGGGCAAACACCGGGGAGCTGTTTTTT. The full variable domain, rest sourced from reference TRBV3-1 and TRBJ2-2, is DTAVSQTPKYLVTQMGNDKSIKCEQNLGHDTMYWYKQDSKKFLKIMFSYNNKELIINETVPNRFSPKSPDKAHLNLHINSLELGDSAVYFCASSQVSQGANTGELFFGEGSRLTVL.

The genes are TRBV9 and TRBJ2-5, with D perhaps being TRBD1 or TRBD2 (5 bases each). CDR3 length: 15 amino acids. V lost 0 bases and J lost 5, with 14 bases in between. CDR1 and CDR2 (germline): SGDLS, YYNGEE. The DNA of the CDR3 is TGTGCCAGCAGCGTAGGTACCGGGACCGGGGAGACCCAGTACTTC. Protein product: CASSVGTGTGETQYF.

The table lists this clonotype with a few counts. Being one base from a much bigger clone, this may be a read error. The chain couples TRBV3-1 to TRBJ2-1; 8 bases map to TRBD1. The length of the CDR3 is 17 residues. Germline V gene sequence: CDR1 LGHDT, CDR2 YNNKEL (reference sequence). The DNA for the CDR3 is TGTACCAGCAGCCGCCTAGGTGACAGGGGAAACTACAATGAGCAGTTCTTC. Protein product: CTSSRLGDRGNYNEQFF.

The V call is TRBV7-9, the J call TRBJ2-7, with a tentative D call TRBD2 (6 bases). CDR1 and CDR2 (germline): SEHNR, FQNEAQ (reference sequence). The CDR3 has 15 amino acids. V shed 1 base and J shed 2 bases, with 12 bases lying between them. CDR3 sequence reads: CASSLGPGGTYEQYF. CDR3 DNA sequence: TGTGCCAGCAGCTTAGGCCCCGGGGGAACCTACGAGCAGTACTTC.

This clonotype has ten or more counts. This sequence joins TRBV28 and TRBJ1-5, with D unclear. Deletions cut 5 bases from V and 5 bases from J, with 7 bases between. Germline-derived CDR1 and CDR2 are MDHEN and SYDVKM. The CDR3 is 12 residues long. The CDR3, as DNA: TGTGCCAGCAGTCTAGACTATCAGCCCCAGCATTTT. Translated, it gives CASSLDYQPQHF.